This entry is about one T cell receptor (beta chain). From germline, CDR1 is MRHNA and CDR2 SNTAGT. V was pared by 6 bases and J by 8 bases, with 22 bases between. This CDR3 is 15 amino acids long. This sample was included in a study of blood T cell repertoires in COVID-19. Study-wide context: Italy, Spain and the United States were the sources of the convalescent and acute COVID-19 samples. T cells, B-cell-depleted T cells, or PBMCs provided the cDNA or gDNA that served as material.

In the source study's methods: Estimates of nucleated cell counts were drawn from the amplification of reference gene primers. The assay was immunoSEQ multiplex PCR, and TCRdb's table has in-frame clones only and misses some. V and J calls and clone size follow that table, whereas D and trimming were derived from the DNA. The table includes around 99,000 clones, approximately 90% detected once. This clonotype was sampled from a man between 45 and 60 years old with active or convalescent COVID-19. Material: peripheral blood. The chain carries TRBV6-4 and TRBJ1-2; perhaps TRBD1 as D (6 bases). The CDR3 sequence: CASSQNVLDRAGYTF. CDR3 DNA sequence: TGTGCCAGCAGCCAAAACGTCTTGGACAGAGCAGGCTACACCTTC.